This T cell receptor beta chain originates from a study of tumor-infiltrating lymphocytes in primary liver carcinoma. Study details: Each of the growths was stage T1-T3 N0M0, extending 4.2 to 10 cm across. Whole-study results and caveats: Whereas tumor region pairs overlapped more, tumor-adjacent and tumor-blood pairs overlapped less.

The source material, 20-30 mg of unsorted bulk tissue, was used to co-extract RNA and DNA. Subjects presented with primary liver carcinoma managed by surgical resection. Chronic HBV infection, untreated so far, was present in the patients. Using a constant-region primer together with ProtoScript II reverse transcriptase, TCR beta cDNA was made from about 490 ng of total RNA. Slightly modified ARM-PCR, run as three nested multiplex PCR rounds, produced the TCR beta libraries. Both of the initial two PCR rounds ran for about 11 cycles and employed TRBV1-TRBV30 forward primers alongside a C-beta reverse primer. TCRdb re-derived calls from the multiplex PCR reads in MiXCR, one entry per CDR3 protein. This sample has approximately 23,000 distinct CDR3 sequences; over 75% occur once, and the top ten carry 35%. The CDR3 loop spans 20 amino acids. The V gene's germline CDR1 is SGHAT and CDR2 FQNNGV. A remark on this clonotype: As yet, its antigen is unknown. The junction departs from germline at one end; a sequencing error may be responsible.

The chain links TRBV11-2 to TRBJ1-1; 9 nucleotides align to TRBD1. Sequencing input: liver tumor tissue from sampling region 2. Stated subset: tumor region T2, inferior pole. The clonotype was recovered from a woman in her twenties or thirties with primary liver carcinoma and hepatitis B virus infection. The CDR3 region is CANSARYRGRKRWSNSEAFF. The CDR3 DNA sequence: TGTGCCAACAGCGCTCGGTACAGGGGGCGCAAGAGGTGGAGTAACAGTGAAGCTTTCTTT.